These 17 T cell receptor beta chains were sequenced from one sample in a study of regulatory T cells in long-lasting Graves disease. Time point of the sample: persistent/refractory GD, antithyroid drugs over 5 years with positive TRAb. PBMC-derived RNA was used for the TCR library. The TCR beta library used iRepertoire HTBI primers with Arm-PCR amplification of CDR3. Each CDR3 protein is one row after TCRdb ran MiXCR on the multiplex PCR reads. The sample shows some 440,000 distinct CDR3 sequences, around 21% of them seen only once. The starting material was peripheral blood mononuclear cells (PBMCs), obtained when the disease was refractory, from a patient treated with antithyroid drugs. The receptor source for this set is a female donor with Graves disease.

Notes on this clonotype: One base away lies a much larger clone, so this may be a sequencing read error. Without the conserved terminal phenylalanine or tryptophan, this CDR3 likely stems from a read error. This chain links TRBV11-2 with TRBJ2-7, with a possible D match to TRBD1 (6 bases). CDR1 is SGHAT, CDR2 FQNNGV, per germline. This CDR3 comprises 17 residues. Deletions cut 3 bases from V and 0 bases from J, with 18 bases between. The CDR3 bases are TGTGCCAGCAGCTTTCCACCTTGGGGGCAGAGCTCCTACGAGCAGTACCTC. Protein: CASSFPPWGQSSYEQYL.

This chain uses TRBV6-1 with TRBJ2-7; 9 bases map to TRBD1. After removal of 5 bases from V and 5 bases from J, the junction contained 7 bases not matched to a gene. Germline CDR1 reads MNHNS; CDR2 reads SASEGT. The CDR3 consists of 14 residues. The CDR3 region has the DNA TGTGCCAGCAGTAACCCGGGACAGGGCGACGAGCAGTACTTC. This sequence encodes CASSNPGQGDEQYF.

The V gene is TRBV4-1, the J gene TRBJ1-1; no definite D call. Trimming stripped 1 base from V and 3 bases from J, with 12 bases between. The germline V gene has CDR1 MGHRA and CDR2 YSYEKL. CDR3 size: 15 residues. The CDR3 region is CASSQADSRDTEAFF. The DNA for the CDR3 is TGCGCCAGCAGCCAAGCAGATTCGAGGGACACTGAAGCTTTCTTT.

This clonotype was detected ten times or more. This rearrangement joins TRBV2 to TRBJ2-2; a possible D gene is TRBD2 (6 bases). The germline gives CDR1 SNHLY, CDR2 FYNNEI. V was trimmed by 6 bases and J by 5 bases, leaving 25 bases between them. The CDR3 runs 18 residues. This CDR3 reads CASSVLPGGLVWTGELFF. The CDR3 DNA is TGTGCCAGCAGCGTGCTACCCGGAGGGCTGGTTTGGACCGGGGAGCTGTTTTTT.

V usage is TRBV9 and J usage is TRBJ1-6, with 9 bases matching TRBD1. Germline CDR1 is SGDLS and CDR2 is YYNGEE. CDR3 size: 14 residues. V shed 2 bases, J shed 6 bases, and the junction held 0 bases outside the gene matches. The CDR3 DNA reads TGTGCCAGCAGCGTGGGACAGGGTAATTCACCCCTCCACTTT. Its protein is CASSVGQGNSPLHF.

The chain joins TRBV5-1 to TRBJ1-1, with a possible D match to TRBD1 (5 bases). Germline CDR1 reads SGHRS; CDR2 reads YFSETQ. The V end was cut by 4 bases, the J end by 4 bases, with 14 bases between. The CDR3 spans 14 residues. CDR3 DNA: TGCGCCAGCAGCGACACCGGGAGGGGCACTGAAGCTTTCTTT. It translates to CASSDTGRGTEAFF.

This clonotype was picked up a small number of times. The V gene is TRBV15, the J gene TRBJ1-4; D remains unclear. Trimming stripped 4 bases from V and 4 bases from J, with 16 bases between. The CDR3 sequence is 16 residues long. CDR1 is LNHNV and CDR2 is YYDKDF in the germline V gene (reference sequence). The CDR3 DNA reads TGTGCCACCAGCAAAGATCCAGTGGGAGTTAATGAAAAACTGTTTTTT. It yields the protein CATSKDPVGVNEKLFF. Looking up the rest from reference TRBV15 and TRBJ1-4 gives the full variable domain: DAMVIQNPRYQVTQFGKPVTLSCSQTLNHNVMYWYQQKSSQAPKLLFHYYDKDFNNEADTPDNFQSRRPNTSFCFLDIRSPGLGDTAMYLCATSKDPVGVNEKLFFGSGTQLSVL.

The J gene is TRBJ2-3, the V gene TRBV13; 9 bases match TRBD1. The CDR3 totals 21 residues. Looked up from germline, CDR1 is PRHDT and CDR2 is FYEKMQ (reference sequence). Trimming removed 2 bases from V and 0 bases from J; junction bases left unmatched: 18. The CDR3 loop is CASSLTPGTGSTSSSTDTQYF. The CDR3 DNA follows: TGTGCCAGCAGCTTAACCCCCGGGACAGGGTCCACCTCTAGCAGCACAGATACGCAGTATTTT.

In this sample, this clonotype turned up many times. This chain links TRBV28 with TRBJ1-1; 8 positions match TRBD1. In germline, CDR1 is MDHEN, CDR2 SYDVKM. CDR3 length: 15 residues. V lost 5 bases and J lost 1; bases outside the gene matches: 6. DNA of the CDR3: TGTGCCAGCAGTCCGGGACAGGATCCGAACACTGAAGCTTTCTTT. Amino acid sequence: CASSPGQDPNTEAFF.

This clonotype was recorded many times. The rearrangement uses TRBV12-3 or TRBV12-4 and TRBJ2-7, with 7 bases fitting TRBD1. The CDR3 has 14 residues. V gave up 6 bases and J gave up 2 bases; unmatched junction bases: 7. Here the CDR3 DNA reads TGTGCCAGCAGCCAACTGCAGGGGGCCTACGAGCAGTACTTC. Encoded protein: CASSQLQGAYEQYF.

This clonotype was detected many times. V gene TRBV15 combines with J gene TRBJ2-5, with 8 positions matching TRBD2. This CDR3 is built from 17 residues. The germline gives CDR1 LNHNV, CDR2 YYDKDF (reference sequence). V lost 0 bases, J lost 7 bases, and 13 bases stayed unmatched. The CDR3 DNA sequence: TGTGCCACCAGCAGAGATACCCGGACTAGCAGAGTCGCGACCCAGTACTTC. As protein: CATSRDTRTSRVATQYF.

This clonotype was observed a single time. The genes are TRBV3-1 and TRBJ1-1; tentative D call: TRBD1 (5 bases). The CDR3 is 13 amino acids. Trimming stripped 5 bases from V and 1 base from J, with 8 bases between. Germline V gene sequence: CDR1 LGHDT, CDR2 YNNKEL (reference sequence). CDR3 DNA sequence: TGTGCCAGCAGCAATACAGGGAACACTGAAGCTTTCTTT. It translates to CASSNTGNTEAFF. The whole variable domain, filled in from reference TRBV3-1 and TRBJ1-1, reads DTAVSQTPKYLVTQMGNDKSIKCEQNLGHDTMYWYKQDSKKFLKIMFSYNNKELIINETVPNRFSPKSPDKAHLNLHINSLELGDSAVYFCASSNTGNTEAFFGQGTRLTVV.

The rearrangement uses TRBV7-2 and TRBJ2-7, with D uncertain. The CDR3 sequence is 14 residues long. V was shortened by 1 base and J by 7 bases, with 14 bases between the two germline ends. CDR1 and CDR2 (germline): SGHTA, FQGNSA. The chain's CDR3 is CASSLVPSALEQYF. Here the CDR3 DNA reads TGTGCCAGCAGCTTAGTCCCATCCGCTTTAGAGCAGTACTTC.

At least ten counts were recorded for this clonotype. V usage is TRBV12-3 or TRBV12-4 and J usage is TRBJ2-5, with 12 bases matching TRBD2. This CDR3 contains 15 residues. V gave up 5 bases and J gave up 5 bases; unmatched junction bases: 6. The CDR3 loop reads CASSATSGSWETQYF. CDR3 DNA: TGTGCCAGCAGTGCGACTAGCGGGAGTTGGGAGACCCAGTACTTC.

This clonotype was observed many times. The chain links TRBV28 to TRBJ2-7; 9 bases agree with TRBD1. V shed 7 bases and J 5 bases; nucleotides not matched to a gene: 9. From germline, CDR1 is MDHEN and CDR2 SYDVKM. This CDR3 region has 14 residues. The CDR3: CASNPGTGTHEQYF. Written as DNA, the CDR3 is TGTGCCAGCAACCCGGGGACAGGGACCCACGAGCAGTACTTC.

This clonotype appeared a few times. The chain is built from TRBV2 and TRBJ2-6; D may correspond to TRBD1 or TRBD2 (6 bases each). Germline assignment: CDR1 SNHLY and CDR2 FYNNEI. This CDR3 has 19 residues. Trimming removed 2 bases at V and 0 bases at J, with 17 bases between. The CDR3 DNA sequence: TGTGCCAGCAGTGAAACACAGATACGGGGGCTCTCTGGGGCCAACGTCCTGACTTTC. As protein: CASSETQIRGLSGANVLTF.

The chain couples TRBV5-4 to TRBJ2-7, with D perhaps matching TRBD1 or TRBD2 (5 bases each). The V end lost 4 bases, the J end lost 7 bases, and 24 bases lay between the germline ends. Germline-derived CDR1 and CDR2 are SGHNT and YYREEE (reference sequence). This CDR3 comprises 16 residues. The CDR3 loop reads CASSPTGLHPEGEQYF. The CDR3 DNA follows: TGTGCCAGCAGCCCGACGGGGCTACACCCAGAAGGTGAGCAGTACTTC. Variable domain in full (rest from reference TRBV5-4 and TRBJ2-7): ETGVTQSPTHLIKTRGQQVTLRCSSQSGHNTVSWYQQALGQGPQFIFQYYREEENGRGNFPPRFSGLQFPNYSSELNVNALELDDSALYLCASSPTGLHPEGEQYFGPGTRLTVT.